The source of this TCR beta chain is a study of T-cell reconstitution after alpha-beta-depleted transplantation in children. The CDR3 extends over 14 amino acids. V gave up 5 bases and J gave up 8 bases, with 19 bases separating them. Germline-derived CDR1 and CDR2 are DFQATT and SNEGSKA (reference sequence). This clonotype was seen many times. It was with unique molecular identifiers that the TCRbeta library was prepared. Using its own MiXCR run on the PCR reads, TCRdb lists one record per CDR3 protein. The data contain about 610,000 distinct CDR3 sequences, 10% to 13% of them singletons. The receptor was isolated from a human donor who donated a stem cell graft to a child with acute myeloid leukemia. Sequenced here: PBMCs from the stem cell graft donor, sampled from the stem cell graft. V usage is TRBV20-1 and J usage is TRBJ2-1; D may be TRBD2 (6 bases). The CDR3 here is CSASYTGVGDEQFF. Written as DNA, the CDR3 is TGCAGTGCTTCCTATACGGGAGTGGGGGATGAGCAGTTCTTC.